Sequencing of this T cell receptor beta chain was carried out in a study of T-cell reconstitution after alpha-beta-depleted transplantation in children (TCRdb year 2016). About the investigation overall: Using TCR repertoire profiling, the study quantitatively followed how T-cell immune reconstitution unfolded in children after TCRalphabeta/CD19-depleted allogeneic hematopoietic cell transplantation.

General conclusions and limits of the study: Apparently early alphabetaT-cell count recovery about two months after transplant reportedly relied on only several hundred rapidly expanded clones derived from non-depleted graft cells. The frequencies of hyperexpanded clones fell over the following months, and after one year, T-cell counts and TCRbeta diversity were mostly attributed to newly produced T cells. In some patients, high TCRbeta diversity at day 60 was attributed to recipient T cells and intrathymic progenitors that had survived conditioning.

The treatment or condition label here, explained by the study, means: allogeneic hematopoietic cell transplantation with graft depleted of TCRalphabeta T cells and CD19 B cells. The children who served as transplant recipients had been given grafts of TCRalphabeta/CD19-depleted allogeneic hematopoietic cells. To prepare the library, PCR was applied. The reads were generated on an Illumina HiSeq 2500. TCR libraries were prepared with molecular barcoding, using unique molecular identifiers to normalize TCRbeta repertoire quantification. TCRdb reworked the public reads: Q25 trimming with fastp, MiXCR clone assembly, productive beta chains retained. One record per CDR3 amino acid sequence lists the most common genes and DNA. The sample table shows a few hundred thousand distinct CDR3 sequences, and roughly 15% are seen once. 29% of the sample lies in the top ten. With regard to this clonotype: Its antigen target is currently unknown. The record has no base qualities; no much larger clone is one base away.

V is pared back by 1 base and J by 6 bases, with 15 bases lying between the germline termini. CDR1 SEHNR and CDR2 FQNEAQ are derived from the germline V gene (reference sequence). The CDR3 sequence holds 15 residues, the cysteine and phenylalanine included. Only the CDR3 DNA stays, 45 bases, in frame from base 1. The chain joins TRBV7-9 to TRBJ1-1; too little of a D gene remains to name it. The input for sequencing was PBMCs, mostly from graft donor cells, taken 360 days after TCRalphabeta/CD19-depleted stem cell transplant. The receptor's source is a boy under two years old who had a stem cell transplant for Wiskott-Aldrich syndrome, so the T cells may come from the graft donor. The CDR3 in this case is CASSLVKGRVPEAFF. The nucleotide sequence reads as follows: TGTGCCAGCAGCTTAGTTAAAGGACGTGTTCCTGAAGCTTTCTTT. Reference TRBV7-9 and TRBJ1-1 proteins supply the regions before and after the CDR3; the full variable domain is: DTGVSQNPRHKITKRGQNVTFRCDPISEHNRLYWYRQTLGQGPEFLTYFQNEAQLEKSRLLSDRFSAERPKGSFSTLEIQRTEQGDSAMYLCASSLVKGRVPEAFFGQGTRLTVV.